This T cell receptor (beta chain) was retrieved from a study of T cell responses to AZD1222 COVID-19 vaccine. Study findings and constraints: Only six or seven AZD1222 recipients were seropositive at baseline. Donors in the cohort were predominantly white British and more often female, and clonal diversity was possibly underestimated.

Worth noting for this clone: The antigen is undetermined.

Trimming removed 3 bases from V and 3 bases from J, with 9 bases in between. The CDR3 sequence is 14 residues long. Germline V gene sequence: CDR1 SGDLS, CDR2 YYNGEE. Profiling relied on immunoSEQ multiplex PCR, and the TCRdb table lists in-frame clones only, not all of them. The table lists 110,000 to 150,000 clones, more than 85% of them singletons. Sequenced material: peripheral blood, taken on day 0 of AZD1222 vaccination. This receptor was taken from an adult in good health. The rearrangement uses TRBV9 and TRBJ2-2; D is unclear. CDR3 protein: CASSAALYTGELFF. The CDR3 DNA follows: TGTGCCAGCAGCGCGGCCCTCTACACCGGGGAGCTGTTTTTT.